Below, 14 T cell receptor beta chains from the same sample are listed, as sequenced in a study of T-cell reconstitution after alpha-beta-depleted transplantation in children. Preparation of the TCRbeta library involved a method that used unique molecular identifiers. One entry per CDR3 protein results from TCRdb running MiXCR on the PCR reads. The table lists 600,000 to 700,000 distinct CDR3 sequences, approximately 16% of them singletons. Sequencing used PBMCs from the stem cell graft donor, obtained from the stem cell graft. All receptors derive from a human donor who donated a stem cell graft to a child with acute myeloid leukemia.

This clonotype was seen only a few times. This rearrangement joins TRBV20-1 to TRBJ1-5; 8 bases align to TRBD1. V shed 2 bases, J shed 1 base, and the junction held 4 bases outside the gene matches. CDR3 size: 15 residues. Germline V gene sequence: CDR1 DFQATT, CDR2 SNEGSKA (reference sequence). The CDR3 DNA sequence: TGCAGTGCTAGACCCGGACAGGGAAGCAATCAGCCCCAGCATTTT. Translating it yields CSARPGQGSNQPQHF.

This clonotype was counted between two and nine times. The chain carries TRBV20-1 and TRBJ1-2, with 7 bases fitting TRBD1. Germline loops: CDR1 DFQATT, CDR2 SNEGSKA (reference sequence). The V and J ends lost 0 bases and 2 bases, in that order; junction bases with no gene match: 6. This CDR3 contains 15 residues. The CDR3 spells CSARDTTGVNYGYTF. The CDR3 nucleotides read TGCAGTGCTAGAGATACCACAGGGGTCAACTATGGCTACACCTTC.

This clonotype was picked up many times. CDR3 sequence (DNA): TGTGCCAGCAGTTTGACTGGGGCCAACGTCCTGACTTTC. Amino acid sequence: CASSLTGANVLTF. V and J are TRBV6-5 and TRBJ2-6; no clear D. CDR3 length equals 13 residues. CDR1 and CDR2 (germline): MNHEY, SVGAGI. Trimming pared 4 bases from V and 2 bases from J, leaving 3 bases between.

This clonotype was found many times. This chain links TRBV12-3 or TRBV12-4 with TRBJ1-6, with a possible D match to TRBD1 (5 bases). With 6 bases removed from V and 8 bases from J, the gap between germline ends came to 20 bases. This CDR3 region has 16 residues. The CDR3 protein is CASRRLQGAFDSPLHF. The CDR3 region has the DNA TGTGCCAGCAGGAGACTCCAGGGAGCCTTTGATTCACCCCTCCACTTT.

This clonotype was recorded many times. This rearrangement joins TRBV20-1 to TRBJ2-1; the D is unclear. The CDR3 is 11 amino acids. Germline V gene lookup returns CDR1 DFQATT and CDR2 SNEGSKA (reference sequence). With 4 bases removed from V and 1 base from J, the gap between germline ends came to 2 bases. The CDR3 loop reads CSAMSYNEQFF. CDR3 DNA sequence: TGCAGTGCTATGTCCTACAATGAGCAGTTCTTC.

The genes are TRBV20-1 and TRBJ1-5; 11 nucleotides agree with TRBD1. The V gene end was trimmed by 1 base and the J gene end by 6 bases; junction bases not matched to a gene: 2. The CDR3 contains 14 residues. From germline, CDR1 is DFQATT and CDR2 SNEGSKA (reference sequence). The CDR3 nucleotides read TGCAGTGCTAGAGTGGGGACAGGGGGTCAGCCCCAGCATTTT. This sequence encodes CSARVGTGGQPQHF.

In this sample, this clonotype turned up a few times. This chain links TRBV6-6 with TRBJ1-3; D is uncertain. CDR1 and CDR2 (germline): MNHNY, SVGAGI (reference sequence). Trimming left V 7 bases short and J 15 bases short, with 19 bases between. The CDR3 extends over 12 amino acids. The CDR3 loop is CASTSGFGREYF. CDR3 bases: TGTGCCAGCACCTCGGGTTTTGGTAGAGAATATTTT.

J is TRBJ1-6 and V is TRBV25-1, with no clear D. Trimming took 8 bases from V and 9 from J, leaving 14 bases between them. Germline V gives CDR1 MGHDK, CDR2 SYGVNS. This CDR3 spans 13 amino acids. Here the CDR3 reads CASEGRRISPLHF. CDR3 nucleotide sequence: TGTGCCAGCGAAGGTCGACGGATTTCACCCCTCCACTTT.

This clonotype occurred many times. V usage is TRBV20-1 and J usage is TRBJ1-6; D is uncertain. Trimming left V 3 bases short and J 6 bases short, with 12 bases between. The germline V gene encodes CDR1 DFQATT and CDR2 SNEGSKA (reference sequence). The CDR3 has 14 amino acids. CDR3 amino acids: CSARDAALNSPLHF. The CDR3 nucleotides are TGCAGTGCTAGGGACGCGGCCCTTAATTCACCCCTCCACTTT.

The table lists this clonotype with many counts. CDR3 sequence reads: CASSKQAIGITQYF. The CDR3 DNA reads as TGTGCCAGCAGTAAACAGGCGATTGGGATTACGCAGTATTTT. The chain recombines TRBV25-1 with TRBJ2-3; TRBD1 is a possible D gene (5 bases). CDR1 MGHDK and CDR2 SYGVNS come from the germline V gene. There are 14 residues in the CDR3. The V gene lost 5 bases and the J gene lost 8 bases, with 17 bases spanning the gap.

This clonotype was recorded at least ten times. The chain uses TRBV4-3 and TRBJ1-1; D is unresolved. V was shortened by 2 bases and J by 0 bases, with 7 bases between the two germline ends. CDR1 and CDR2 from the germline V gene are LGHNA and YSLEER. The CDR3 has 14 residues. In DNA, the CDR3 is TGCGCCAGCAGCCAATCCTCCATGAACACTGAAGCTTTCTTT. Translated: CASSQSSMNTEAFF.

The CDR3, as DNA: TGTGCCTGGAGAAGCAGGGGACTCCACTTT. Residues: CAWRSRGLHF. The V gene is TRBV30, the J gene TRBJ1-6; TRBD1 might be the D (6 bases). CDR3 length: 10 residues. Germline V gene sequence: CDR1 GTSNPN, CDR2 SVGIG (reference sequence). V was clipped by 3 bases and J by 16 bases, with 10 bases between them.

Points on this clonotype: A much larger clone differs from this one at a single base, so this may be a read error. The chain carries TRBV29-1 and TRBJ2-7; D unclear. This CDR3 has 11 residues. Trimming removed 6 bases from V and 2 bases from J, with 8 bases in between. Germline V gene lookup returns CDR1 SQVTM and CDR2 ANQGSEA. The CDR3, as DNA: TGCAGCGTCCATGATGCCTACGAGCAGTACTTC. This translates into CSVHDAYEQYF.

In its sample, this clonotype was seen a few times. The chain recombines TRBV13 with TRBJ2-5; possibly TRBD2 for D (6 bases). The CDR3 runs 13 residues. Germline V gene sequence: CDR1 PRHDT, CDR2 FYEKMQ (reference sequence). V lost 5 bases, J lost 0 bases, and 7 bases lay in between. Written as DNA, the CDR3 is TGTGCCAGCAGCGGGGGGAACCAAGAGACCCAGTACTTC. Protein product: CASSGGNQETQYF.